This T cell receptor (beta chain) was recovered during a study of shared clonotypes between healthy human individuals. Whole-study results and caveats: Larger estimated richness was generally recorded for naive subsets relative to memory subsets.

Sequencing used immunoSEQ multiplex PCR; TCRdb keeps in-frame clones, though not all of them. In the table there are approximately 600,000 clones, around 95% of which are singletons. CDR3 length: 17 amino acids. The trim removed 1 base at V and 3 bases at J, leaving 9 bases unmatched. The germline CDR1 and CDR2 sequences are MGHRA and YSYEKL. As for this clone: Its antigen is unidentified.

In the naive CD8 group, cells lacked CD45RO and were positively selected for CCR7, so terminally differentiated effector memory CD45RA+ cells were left out. This rearrangement joins TRBV4-1 to TRBJ2-1, with 7 bases identical to TRBD2. Sequences were obtained from naive CD8+ T cells sorted from blood. The origin of this receptor is a woman younger than 45 in good health. The CDR3 DNA reads as TGCGCCAGCAGCCAAGCAATTCGAGGGAGGGTCTACAATGAGCAGTTCTTC. Translation: CASSQAIRGRVYNEQFF.